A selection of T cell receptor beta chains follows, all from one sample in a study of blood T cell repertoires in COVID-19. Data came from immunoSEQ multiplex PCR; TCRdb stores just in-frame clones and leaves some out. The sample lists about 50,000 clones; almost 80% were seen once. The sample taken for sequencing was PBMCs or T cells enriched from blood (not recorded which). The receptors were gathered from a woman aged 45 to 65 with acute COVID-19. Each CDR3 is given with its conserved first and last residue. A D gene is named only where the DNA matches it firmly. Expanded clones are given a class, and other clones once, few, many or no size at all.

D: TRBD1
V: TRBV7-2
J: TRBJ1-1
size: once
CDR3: CASSLRQGETEAFF
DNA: TGTGCCAGCAGCTTAAGGCAGGGGGAAACTGAAGCTTTCTTT

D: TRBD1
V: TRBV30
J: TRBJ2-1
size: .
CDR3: CACKGDSSYNEQFF
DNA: TGTGCCTGTAAAGGGGACAGCTCCTACAATGAGCAGTTCTTC

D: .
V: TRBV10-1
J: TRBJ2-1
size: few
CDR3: CASKATILGNEQFF
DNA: TGCGCCAGCAAGGCGACTATCCTTGGCAATGAGCAGTTCTTC

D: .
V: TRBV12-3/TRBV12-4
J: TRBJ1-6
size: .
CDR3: CASRSGASPLHF
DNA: TGTGCCAGCAGATCAGGGGCTTCACCCCTCCACTTT

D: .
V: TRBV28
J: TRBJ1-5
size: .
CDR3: CASSLSLNQPQHF
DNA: TGTGCCAGCAGTTTGAGTCTCAATCAGCCCCAGCATTTT

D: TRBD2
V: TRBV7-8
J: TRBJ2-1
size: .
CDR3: CASSASGGANNEQFF
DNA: TGTGCCAGCAGCGCGAGCGGGGGGGCTAACAATGAGCAGTTCTTC

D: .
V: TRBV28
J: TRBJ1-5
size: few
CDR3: CASQDSGEQPQHF
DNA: TGTGCCAGCCAGGACAGTGGGGAACAGCCCCAGCATTTT

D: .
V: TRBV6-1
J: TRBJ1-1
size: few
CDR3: CASSDPGMNTEAFF
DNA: TGTGCCAGCAGTGATCCGGGTATGAACACTGAAGCTTTCTTT

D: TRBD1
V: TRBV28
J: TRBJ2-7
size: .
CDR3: CASSYPGGLPLSAYEQYF
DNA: TGTGCCAGCAGTTATCCAGGGGGCCTCCCTCTATCCGCCTACGAGCAGTACTTC

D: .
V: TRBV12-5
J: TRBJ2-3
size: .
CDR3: CASGPSVGDTQYF
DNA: TGTGCTAGTGGTCCTAGCGTTGGAGATACGCAGTATTTT

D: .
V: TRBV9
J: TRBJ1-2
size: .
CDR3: CASSVGIGTFHYGYTF
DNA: TGTGCCAGCAGCGTAGGTATAGGGACTTTTCACTATGGCTACACCTTC

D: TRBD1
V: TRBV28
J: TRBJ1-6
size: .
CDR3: CASTWTGKASPLHF
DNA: TGTGCCAGCACCTGGACAGGGAAGGCTTCACCCCTCCACTTT

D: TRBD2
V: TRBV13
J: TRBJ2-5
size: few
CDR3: CASSSLAGGAGETQYF
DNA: TGTGCCAGCAGCTCACTAGCGGGGGGGGCTGGGGAGACCCAGTACTTC

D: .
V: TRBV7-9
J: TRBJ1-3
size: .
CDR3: CASSLVVPRFSGNTIYF
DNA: TGTGCCAGCAGCTTAGTGGTACCCAGATTCTCTGGAAACACCATATATTTT

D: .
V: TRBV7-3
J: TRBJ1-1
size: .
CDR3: CASSLTGRGNTEAFF
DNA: TGTGCCAGCAGCTTAACGGGCAGGGGGAACACTGAAGCTTTCTTT

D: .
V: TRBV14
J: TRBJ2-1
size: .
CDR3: CASSQDRLGGGTQFYNEQFF
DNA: TGTGCCAGCAGCCAAGATCGATTAGGGGGGGGGACTCAGTTTTACAATGAGCAGTTCTTC

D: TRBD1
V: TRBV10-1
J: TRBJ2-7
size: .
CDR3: CASSGRQGSEQYF
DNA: TGCGCCAGCAGTGGAAGACAGGGGAGCGAGCAGTACTTC

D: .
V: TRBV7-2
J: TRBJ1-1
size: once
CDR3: CASSFGGPRTEAFF
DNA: TGTGCCAGCAGCTTCGGGGGGCCGAGGACTGAAGCTTTCTTT

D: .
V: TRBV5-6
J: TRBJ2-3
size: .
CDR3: CASRTVSTDTQYF
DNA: TGTGCCAGTAGGACAGTTAGCACAGATACGCAGTATTTT

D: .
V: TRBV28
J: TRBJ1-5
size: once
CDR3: CASSLAGGQFQPQHF
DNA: TGTGCCAGCAGTTTAGCCGGGGGGCAATTTCAGCCCCAGCATTTT

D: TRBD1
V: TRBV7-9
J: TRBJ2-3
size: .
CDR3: CASSRGQTDTQYF
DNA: TGTGCCAGCAGCCGGGGACAGACAGATACGCAGTATTTT

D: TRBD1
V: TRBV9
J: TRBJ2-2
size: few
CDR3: CASSVSDRATGELFF
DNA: TGTGCCAGCAGCGTATCCGACAGGGCCACCGGGGAGCTGTTTTTT

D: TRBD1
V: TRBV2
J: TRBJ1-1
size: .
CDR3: CASSADRWNTEAFF
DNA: TGTGCCAGCAGCGCGGACAGGTGGAACACTGAAGCTTTCTTT

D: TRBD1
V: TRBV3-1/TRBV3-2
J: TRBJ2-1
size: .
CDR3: CASTPTGVSYNEQFF
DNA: TGTGCCAGCACGCCGACAGGGGTCTCCTACAATGAGCAGTTCTTC

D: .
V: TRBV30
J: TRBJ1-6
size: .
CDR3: CAWRGPNSPLHF
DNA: TGTGCCTGGAGGGGGCCTAATTCACCCCTCCACTTT

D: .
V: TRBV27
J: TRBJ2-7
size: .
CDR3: CASRTSRISYEQYF
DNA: TGTGCCAGCAGGACCAGCAGGATCTCCTACGAGCAGTACTTC

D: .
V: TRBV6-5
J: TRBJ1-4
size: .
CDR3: CASSLEGTNEKLFF
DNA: TGTGCCAGCAGTTTGGAGGGCACTAATGAAAAACTGTTTTTT

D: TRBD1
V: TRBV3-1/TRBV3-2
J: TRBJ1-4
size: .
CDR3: CASSHPGTGGEKLFF
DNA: TGTGCCAGCAGCCACCCCGGGACAGGGGGAGAAAAACTGTTTTTT

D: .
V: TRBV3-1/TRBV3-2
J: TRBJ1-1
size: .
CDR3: CASSQAPGRTEAFF
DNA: TGTGCCAGCAGCCAGGCCCCAGGGCGGACTGAAGCTTTCTTT

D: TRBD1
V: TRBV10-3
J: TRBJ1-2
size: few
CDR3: CAIKTGARDGYTF
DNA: TGTGCCATCAAAACAGGGGCTAGAGATGGCTACACCTTC

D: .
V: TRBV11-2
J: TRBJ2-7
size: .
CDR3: CASSLSRGSYEQYF
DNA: TGTGCCAGCAGCTTGTCGAGGGGGTCCTACGAGCAGTACTTC

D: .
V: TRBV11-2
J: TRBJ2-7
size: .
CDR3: CASSLRTDSSYEQYF
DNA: TGTGCCAGCAGCTTAAGGACAGATTCCTCCTACGAGCAGTACTTC

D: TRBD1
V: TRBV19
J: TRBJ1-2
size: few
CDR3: CASSSNRGLVYGYTF
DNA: TGTGCCAGTAGTTCGAACAGGGGCCTGGTGTATGGCTACACCTTC

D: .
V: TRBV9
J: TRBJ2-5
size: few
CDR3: CASSVGPIPGETQYF
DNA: TGTGCCAGCAGCGTAGGCCCCATCCCGGGGGAGACCCAGTACTTC

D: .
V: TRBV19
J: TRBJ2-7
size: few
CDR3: CASSAQQDTYEQYF
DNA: TGTGCCAGTAGCGCCCAACAGGACACCTACGAGCAGTACTTC

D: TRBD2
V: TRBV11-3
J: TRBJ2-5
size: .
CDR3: CASSLGGGQETQYF
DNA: TGTGCCAGCAGCTTAGGGGGGGGCCAAGAGACCCAGTACTTC

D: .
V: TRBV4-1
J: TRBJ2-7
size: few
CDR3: CASSWTGNDEQYF
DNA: TGCGCCAGCAGCTGGACGGGGAACGACGAGCAGTACTTC

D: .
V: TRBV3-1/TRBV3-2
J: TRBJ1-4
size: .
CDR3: CASSQGQTATNEKLFF
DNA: TGTGCCAGCAGCCAAGGGCAGACTGCAACTAATGAAAAACTGTTTTTT

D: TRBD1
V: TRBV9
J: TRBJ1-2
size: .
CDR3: CASSVASGTGVGYTF
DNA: TGTGCCAGCAGCGTAGCTTCCGGGACAGGGGTCGGCTACACCTTC

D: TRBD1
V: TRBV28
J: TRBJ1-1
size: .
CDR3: CASRLRGENTEAFF
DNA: TGTGCCAGCAGGCTCAGGGGGGAGAACACTGAAGCTTTCTTT

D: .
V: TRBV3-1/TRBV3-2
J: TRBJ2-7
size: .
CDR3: CASSQGGPETLSYEQYF
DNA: TGTGCCAGCAGCCAGGGGGGGCCTGAGACACTCTCCTATGAGCAGTACTTC

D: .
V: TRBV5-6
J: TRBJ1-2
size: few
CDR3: CASSLAREAYYGYTF
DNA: TGTGCCAGCAGCTTAGCACGGGAGGCTTACTATGGCTACACCTTC

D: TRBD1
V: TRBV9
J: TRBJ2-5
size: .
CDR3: CASSVGQGKSETQYF
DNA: TGTGCCAGCAGCGTGGGACAGGGGAAGAGTGAGACCCAGTACTTC

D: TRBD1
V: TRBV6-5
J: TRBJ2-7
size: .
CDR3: CASSYHGQGYEQYF
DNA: TGTGCCAGCAGTTACCACGGACAGGGTTACGAGCAGTACTTC

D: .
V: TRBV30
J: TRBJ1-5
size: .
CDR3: CAWSGTGSNQPQHF
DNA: TGTGCCTGGAGTGGAACAGGGAGCAATCAGCCCCAGCATTTT

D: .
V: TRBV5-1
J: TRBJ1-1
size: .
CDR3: CASSSRAEGTEAFF
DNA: TGCGCCAGCAGCTCCCGGGCCGAGGGCACTGAAGCTTTCTTT

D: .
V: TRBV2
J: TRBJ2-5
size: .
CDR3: CASSVYFQETQYF
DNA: TGTGCCAGCAGTGTCTACTTCCAAGAGACCCAGTACTTC

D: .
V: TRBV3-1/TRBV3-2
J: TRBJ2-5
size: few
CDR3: CASSQDGIQGTQYF
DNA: TGTGCCAGCAGCCAAGATGGCATCCAGGGGACCCAGTACTTC

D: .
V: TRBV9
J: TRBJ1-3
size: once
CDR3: CASSTVPSSSGNTIYF
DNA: TGTGCCAGCAGCACAGTCCCGTCCAGCTCTGGAAACACCATATATTTT

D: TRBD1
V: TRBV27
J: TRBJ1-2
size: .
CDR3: CASSLRGGNYGYTF
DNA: TGTGCCAGCAGCCTGAGAGGGGGCAACTATGGCTACACCTTC

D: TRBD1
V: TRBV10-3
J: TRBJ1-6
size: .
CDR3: CAISPGTGAQGSPLHF
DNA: TGTGCCATCAGTCCCGGGACAGGGGCGCAGGGTTCACCCCTCCACTTT

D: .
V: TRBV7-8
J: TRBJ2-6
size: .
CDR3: CASSLAGLDFSGANVLTF
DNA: TGTGCCAGCAGCTTAGCGGGACTTGATTTCTCTGGGGCCAACGTCCTGACTTTC

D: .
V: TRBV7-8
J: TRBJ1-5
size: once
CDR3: CASSLSGRFQHF
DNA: TGTGCCAGCAGCCTCTCCGGCAGGTTCCAGCATTTT